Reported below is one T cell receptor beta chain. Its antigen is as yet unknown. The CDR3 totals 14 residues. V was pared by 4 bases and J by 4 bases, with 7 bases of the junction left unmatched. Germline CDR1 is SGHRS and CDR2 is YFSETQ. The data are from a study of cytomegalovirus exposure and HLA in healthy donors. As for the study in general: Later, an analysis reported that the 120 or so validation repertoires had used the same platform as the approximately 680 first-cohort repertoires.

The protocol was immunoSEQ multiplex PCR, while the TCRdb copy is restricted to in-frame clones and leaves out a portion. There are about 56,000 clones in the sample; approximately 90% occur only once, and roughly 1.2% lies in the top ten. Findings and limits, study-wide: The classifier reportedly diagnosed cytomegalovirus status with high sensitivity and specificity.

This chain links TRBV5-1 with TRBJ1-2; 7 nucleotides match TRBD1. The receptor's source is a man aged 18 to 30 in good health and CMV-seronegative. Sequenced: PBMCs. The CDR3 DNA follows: TGCGCCAGCAGCCCGGGGACAGATCTCTATGGCTACACCTTC. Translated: CASSPGTDLYGYTF.